These 2 T cell receptor beta chains came from one sample sequenced in a study of blood T cell repertoires in COVID-19. Sequencing was performed with immunoSEQ multiplex PCR; in TCRdb, only in-frame clones are kept and a portion is missing. Found here are around 70,000 clones, around 78% of them singletons; the top ten hold about 14%. Sequenced input: peripheral blood. The receptors originated from a human donor in a cohort sampled during active COVID-19.

V gene TRBV7-2 combines with J gene TRBJ2-1; possibly TRBD2 for D (7 bases). This CDR3 comprises 14 residues. V was trimmed by 5 bases and J by 10 bases, leaving 18 bases between them. Germline V gene data show CDR1 as SGHTA and CDR2 as FQGNSA. This CDR3 is CASSLRTGGGEQFF. As DNA, the CDR3 is TGTGCCAGCAGCCTACGGACTGGGGGGGGCGAGCAGTTCTTC.

The chain couples TRBV30 to TRBJ1-6; 7 bases are a match to TRBD1. Trimming removed 4 bases from V and 6 bases from J; junction bases left unmatched: 3. Germline loops: CDR1 GTSNPN, CDR2 SVGIG (reference sequence). The CDR3 length is 13 residues. CDR3 nucleotides: TGTGCCTGGATGGACAGGCGTAATTCACCCCTCCACTTT. Amino acid sequence: CAWMDRRNSPLHF.